These T cell receptor beta chains were read from a single sample in a study of regulatory T cells in long-lasting Graves disease. MiXCR, run by TCRdb on the multiplex PCR reads, gives a single entry per CDR3 protein. The profile shows about 450,000 distinct CDR3 sequences, around 15% of them singletons. These records were also assigned to another study, of T cells in Graves' hyperthyroidism and ophthalmopathy.

The material was peripheral blood mononuclear cells (PBMCs), obtained at new diagnosis, from a patient treated with antithyroid drugs. Source of these receptors: a woman between 45 and 65 years old with Graves disease. The CDR3 runs from the conserved cysteine through the conserved F or W. D genes are given only for firm matches. Some rows have no size entry. The others give once, few or many, or a class for an expanded clone.

abundance	d_gene	v_gene	j_gene	CDR3aa	CDR3nt
many	-	TRBV4-1	TRBJ2-7	CASSHRRDSSYEQYF	TGCGCCAGCAGCCATCGGCGGGATTCTTCCTACGAGCAGTACTTC
many	-	TRBV10-3	TRBJ2-2	CAISTDLAGQATGELFF	TGTGCCATCAGTACAGATTTAGCCGGGCAGGCGACCGGGGAGCTGTTTTTT
few	-	TRBV9	TRBJ2-3	CASSNDGGSLLTDTQYF	TGTGCCAGCAGCAACGACGGAGGCAGCCTTCTCACAGATACGCAGTATTTT
many	-	TRBV2	TRBJ2-7	CASSEKDREVNYEQYF	TGTGCCAGCAGTGAAAAAGACAGGGAGGTCAACTACGAGCAGTACTTC
many	TRBD1	TRBV5-5	TRBJ2-3	CASSPRQGAVEEYF	TGTGCCAGCAGCCCCCGACAGGGGGCGGTTGAAGAGTATTTT
many	-	TRBV2	TRBJ1-1	CACGAGSEAFF	TGTGCCTGTGGAGCAGGGTCTGAAGCTTTCTTT
many	TRBD2	TRBV7-9	TRBJ2-1	CASSSTSGRINEQFF	TGTGCCAGCAGCTCGACTAGCGGGAGGATTAATGAGCAGTTCTTC
-	TRBD2	TRBV20-1	TRBJ2-3	CSATSGITDTQYF	TGCAGTGCCACTAGCGGGATCACAGATACGCAGTATTTT
many	-	TRBV5-6	TRBJ2-1	CASSLDEGLGNEQFF	TGTGCCAGCAGCTTGGATGAAGGGTTGGGCAATGAGCAGTTCTTC
many	-	TRBV7-2	TRBJ1-1	CASSFQGMNTEAFF	TGTGCCAGCAGTTTTCAGGGGATGAACACTGAAGCTTTCTTT
many	-	TRBV5-1	TRBJ2-1	CASSLTSPSYNEQFF	TGCGCCAGCAGCTTGACGTCCCCCTCCTACAATGAGCAGTTCTTC
-	-	TRBV30	TRBJ2-7	CACEGAYEQYF	TGTGCCTGTGAGGGAGCCTACGAGCAGTACTTC
few	TRBD1	TRBV28	TRBJ2-2	CASSRQGPSGELFF	TGTGCCAGCAGCAGACAGGGGCCAAGCGGGGAGCTGTTTTTT
few	-	TRBV30	TRBJ1-2	CAWSGRLVFDYGYTF	TGTGCCTGGAGCGGGCGTCTGGTTTTCGACTATGGCTACACCTTC
many	-	TRBV10-3	TRBJ2-7	CAISESGQGYKDEQYF	TGTGCCATCAGTGAGTCAGGACAAGGGTATAAGGACGAGCAGTACTTC
many	-	TRBV12-3/TRBV12-4	TRBJ2-1	CASSFTGRDEQFF	TGTGCCAGCAGTTTTACGGGTCGCGATGAGCAGTTCTTC
many	TRBD1	TRBV5-1	TRBJ2-7	CASSPTLTGRYEQYF	TGTGCCAGCAGCCCGACCCTGACAGGGCGCTACGAGCAGTACTTC
-	TRBD2	TRBV20-1	TRBJ2-3	CSARDTLGRGGTDTQYF	TGCAGTGCTAGAGACACCCTGGGGCGGGGGGGCACAGATACGCAGTATTTT
few	TRBD1	TRBV5-1	TRBJ2-2	CASSLGQGAHTGELFF	TGCGCCAGCAGCTTGGGACAGGGGGCCCACACCGGGGAGCTGTTTTTT
-	TRBD2	TRBV6-5	TRBJ2-7	CASSYPGGGEQYF	TGTGCCAGCAGTTACCCGGGGGGGGGCGAGCAGTACTTC
-	-	TRBV20-1	TRBJ2-7	CSATSSEAYDQYF	TGCAGTGCGACCTCTAGCGAGGCCTACGATCAGTACTTC
many	TRBD2	TRBV20-1	TRBJ2-1	CSLGGGLYNNEQFF	TGCAGCCTCGGGGGAGGGCTGTATAACAATGAGCAGTTCTTC
many	-	TRBV28	TRBJ2-7	CASSSYGSQRAEQYF	TGTGCCAGCAGTTCATATGGGTCGCAACGGGCGGAGCAGTACTTC
many	-	TRBV7-6	TRBJ2-7	CASSGDLPSDYEQYF	TGTGCCAGCAGTGGGGACCTCCCTTCGGATTACGAGCAGTACTTC
many	-	TRBV10-3	TRBJ2-3	CAISQRVGSTDTQYF	TGTGCCATCAGCCAGAGGGTAGGGTCTACAGATACGCAGTATTTT
many	-	TRBV27	TRBJ2-1	CASSSNGYNEQFF	TGTGCCAGCAGTAGTAACGGGTACAATGAGCAGTTCTTC
-	TRBD1	TRBV7-9	TRBJ1-2	CASSPGGHRGYGYTF	TGTGCCAGCAGCCCGGGCGGTCACAGGGGGTATGGCTACACCTTC
once	TRBD2	TRBV29-1	TRBJ2-3	CSVVIAGAGDTQYF	TGCAGCGTTGTCATAGCGGGAGCGGGAGATACGCAGTATTTT
-	-	TRBV20-1	TRBJ2-3	CSARDAGTDTQYF	TGCAGTGCTAGAGATGCGGGGACAGATACGCAGTATTTT
many	-	TRBV11-2	TRBJ1-2	CASSLDLANYGYTF	TGTGCCAGCAGCTTAGATCTGGCTAACTATGGCTACACCTTC
few	-	TRBV9	TRBJ1-2	CASSAHRANYGYTF	TGTGCCAGCAGCGCCCACAGGGCTAACTATGGCTACACCTTC
many	-	TRBV13	TRBJ2-3	CASSLSGGLLTDTQYF	TGTGCCAGCAGCTTAAGTGGCGGGCTCCTCACAGATACGCAGTATTTT
many	-	TRBV18	TRBJ1-1	CASSQLQGGNTEAFF	TGTGCCAGCTCACAGCTACAGGGCGGGAACACTGAAGCTTTCTTT
many	-	TRBV12-3/TRBV12-4	TRBJ1-5	CASSLAIGEPQHF	TGTGCCAGCAGTTTAGCGATCGGGGAGCCCCAGCATTTT
few	TRBD2	TRBV20-1	TRBJ2-7	CSSSSTSSFAEQYF	TGCAGTTCCTCTTCGACTAGCTCTTTCGCCGAGCAGTACTTC
few	TRBD1	TRBV19	TRBJ2-1	CASSMGQGAPNEQFF	TGTGCCAGTAGTATGGGACAGGGGGCGCCTAATGAGCAGTTCTTC
many	-	TRBV28	TRBJ1-2	CASSLPNYGYTF	TGTGCCAGCAGTTTGCCGAACTATGGCTACACCTTC
few	-	TRBV6-1	TRBJ1-4	CASSEEAVSFATNEKLFF	TGTGCCAGCAGTGAAGAGGCGGTATCCTTTGCAACTAATGAAAAACTGTTTTTT
-	-	TRBV5-1	TRBJ2-1	CASSLLGADNEQFF	TGCGCCAGCAGCTTGCTGGGGGCCGACAATGAGCAGTTCTTC
many	-	TRBV12-3/TRBV12-4	TRBJ1-6	CASSPAEGQNSPLHF	TGTGCCAGCAGTCCCGCTGAAGGGCAAAATTCACCCCTCCACTTT
many	-	TRBV7-9	TRBJ2-5	CASSSQPGIQETQYF	TGTGCCAGCAGCTCACAACCAGGGATCCAAGAGACCCAGTACTTC
many	-	TRBV28	TRBJ2-1	CASSSRNEQFF	TGTGCCAGCAGTTCCAGAAATGAGCAGTTCTTC